This note documents a single T cell receptor beta chain sequence. It lacks a known antigen. The record has no base qualities; no much larger clone is one base away. These data are taken from a study of blood T cells in healthy people across ages (dated by TCRdb to the mid-2010s). About the investigation overall: In model experiments, template switching captured roughly one uniquely barcoded TCR beta cDNA molecule for every two T cells. Using deep sequencing normalized with unique cDNA molecular identifiers, the study measured how TCR beta repertoire diversity changes with age. The study analyzed two additional independent replicas of 1 million unique cDNA reads from the same blood draw for two donors, one aged 18 to 29 and one aged 80 or older. To avoid experimental bias, donors of different ages were distributed randomly across sequencing lanes. Four age groups were formed from the donors: young (average approximately 15 years), middle-aged (less than 40), aged (around 62) and long-lived (about 75).

The cysteine opens and the phenylalanine closes a CDR3 of 14 amino acids. The entry retains the CDR3 DNA only, 42 bases that are in frame from base 1. Library preparation employed 5' RACE. The instrument given in TCRdb is Illumina HiSeq 2500. A second PCR of about 6 to 11 cycles was run with a J-beta primer mix and a sample-barcoded 5' primer. Each TCR beta cDNA molecule received a unique molecular identifier from a template-switch 5' adaptor carrying 12 random nucleotides. Each sample yielded at least 2.5 million CDR3-containing paired-end reads. First-strand cDNA synthesis was performed from all RNA using the Mint cDNA synthesis kit, with priming by a TRBC-specific oligonucleotide. After uracil-DNA glycosylase treatment, a first 18-cycle PCR used universal primers M1SS and BC2_uni_R on all cDNA. Processing in the source paper ran as follows. Each sample was normalized by randomly selecting 1 million high-quality reads, each carrying a distinct molecular identifier. Instead of being binned into consensus sequences, reads that shared molecular identifiers were thrown out. MiTCR, run with a Q25 quality threshold and the strictest error-elimination algorithm, handled CDR3 identification, clonotype clustering and error correction. A nonparametric unseen species model with Euler transformation was used to estimate a lower bound on total TCR beta diversity. TCRdb reran the public reads through fastp at Q25 and MiXCR, keeping productive beta chains. Entries are consolidated by CDR3 protein sequence, retaining the most common genes and DNA. TCRdb's processing, not the study's, gives the V and J calls here. This sample lists about 2 million distinct CDR3 sequences; around 48% were detected once. The leading ten clones occupy roughly 2% of the sample.

Systemically healthy Caucasian individuals from Russia, 35 to 50 in total and aged roughly 6 to 100 years, were included as donors. Roughly 9.5 milliliters of peripheral blood were drawn from each donor into EDTA-treated Vacutainer tubes. Ficoll-Paque density-gradient centrifugation was used to isolate PBMCs, with at least 6 million obtained per sample. Trizol reagent was used to extract total RNA from the PBMCs, yielding at least 6 micrograms per sample. For every donor, flow cytometry on a PBMC aliquot measured the percentage of naive CD45RAhigh/CD27high T cells. Study-wide conclusions, independent of this receptor: Compared with the aged group, more naive CD4+ T cells, fewer expanded clones and increased TCR diversity were shown by the long-lived group, suggesting age selection. There was a strong correlation between observed TCR beta diversity and the percentage of naive T cells measured by flow cytometry. Because profiling used bulk unsorted PBMCs, naive and antigen-experienced compartments could not be compared conclusively. As age increased, observed TCR beta diversity per million T cells dropped in a roughly linear way, and a significant reduction was already evident by age around 41. Estimates of total diversity from one million sequenced T cells were regarded as lower bounds and underestimates. Because the CMV infection status of the donors was unknown, age-related changes in expanded clonotypes may potentially have been confounded.

The TCR originated in a woman in her 40s in good health. The sequencing sample was made of blood. The chain links TRBV21-1 with TRBJ2-7; TRBD1, as called in the table, went unchecked against the DNA. TRBV21-1 is recorded as a pseudogene. The DNA sequence is as follows: TGTGCCAGCAGGCCCCCAGGGACCAGGTACGAGCAGTACTTC. Translated, it reads CASRPPGTRYEQYF.